This T cell receptor (beta chain) was observed in a study of blood T cell repertoires in COVID-19. All enrollees were roughly 18 to 89 years old and from fewer than 25 US areas. Assignment of participants to cohorts was predicated upon participant-reported clinical history. In the original processing: From reference gene primer amplification, estimates of nucleated cell counts were derived. Data came from immunoSEQ multiplex PCR; TCRdb stores just in-frame clones and leaves some out. V and J calls and clone size are given by that table; D and trimming were obtained from the DNA. Among about 160,000 clones listed, 82% were seen once. Germline assignment: CDR1 GTSNPN and CDR2 SVGIG (reference sequence). With V trimmed by 8 bases and J by 5 bases, 5 bases remained unmatched. This CDR3 region has 13 residues.

This receptor was taken from a man in his sixties who had recovered from COVID-19. Specimen: PBMCs or T cells enriched from blood (not recorded which). V is TRBV30 and J is TRBJ1-6; 8 bases map to TRBD1. The CDR3 nucleotides are TGTGCCGGCATGACAGGGGATAATTCACCCCTCCACTTT. As protein: CAGMTGDNSPLHF.